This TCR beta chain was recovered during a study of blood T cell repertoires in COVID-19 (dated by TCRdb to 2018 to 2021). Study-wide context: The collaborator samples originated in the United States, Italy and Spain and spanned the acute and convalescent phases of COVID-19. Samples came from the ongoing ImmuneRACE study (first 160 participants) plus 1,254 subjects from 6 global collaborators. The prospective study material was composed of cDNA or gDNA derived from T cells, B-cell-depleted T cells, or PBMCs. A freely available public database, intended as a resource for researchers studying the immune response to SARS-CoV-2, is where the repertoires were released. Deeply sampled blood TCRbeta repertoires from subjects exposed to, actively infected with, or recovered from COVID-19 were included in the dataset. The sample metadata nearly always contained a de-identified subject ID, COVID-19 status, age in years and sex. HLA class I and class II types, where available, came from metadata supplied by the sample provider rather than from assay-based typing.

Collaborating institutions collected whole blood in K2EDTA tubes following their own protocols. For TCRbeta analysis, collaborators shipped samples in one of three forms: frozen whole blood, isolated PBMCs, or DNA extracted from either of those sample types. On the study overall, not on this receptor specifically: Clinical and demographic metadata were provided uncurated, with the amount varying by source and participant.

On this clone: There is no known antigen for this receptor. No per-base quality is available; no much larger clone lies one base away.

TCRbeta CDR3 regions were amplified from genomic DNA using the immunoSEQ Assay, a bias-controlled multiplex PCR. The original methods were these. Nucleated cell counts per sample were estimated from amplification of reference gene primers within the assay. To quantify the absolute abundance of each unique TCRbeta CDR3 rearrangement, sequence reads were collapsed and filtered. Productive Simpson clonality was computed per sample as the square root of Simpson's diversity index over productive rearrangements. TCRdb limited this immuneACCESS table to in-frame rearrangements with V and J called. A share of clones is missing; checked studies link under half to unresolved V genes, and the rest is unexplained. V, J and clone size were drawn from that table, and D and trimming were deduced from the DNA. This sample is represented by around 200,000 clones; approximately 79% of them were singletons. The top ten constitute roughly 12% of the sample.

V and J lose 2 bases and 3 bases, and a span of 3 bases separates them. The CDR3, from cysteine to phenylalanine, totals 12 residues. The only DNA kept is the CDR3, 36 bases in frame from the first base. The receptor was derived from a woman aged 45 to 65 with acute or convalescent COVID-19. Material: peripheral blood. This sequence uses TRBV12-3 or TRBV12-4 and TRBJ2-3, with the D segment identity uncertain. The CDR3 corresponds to CASSLSTDTQYF. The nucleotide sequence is TGTGCCAGCAGTTTATCTACAGATACGCAGTATTTT.